The sequence of this TCR beta chain was determined in a study of T-cell reconstitution after alpha-beta-depleted transplantation in children. This clonotype was seen a handful of times. The CDR3 length is 12 residues. V lost 4 bases and J lost 2, with 6 bases in between. Germline V lookup: CDR1 MNHNS, CDR2 SASEGT. A TCRbeta library incorporating unique molecular identifiers was prepared. TCRdb re-called the PCR reads through MiXCR, storing one row per CDR3 protein. Of about 360,000 distinct CDR3 sequences in the sample, about an eighth are singletons; the top ten hold around 4.5%. The clonotype was recovered from a human donor who donated a stem cell graft to a child with Fanconi anemia. The genes are TRBV6-1 and TRBJ2-7; D is unresolved. The sequenced sample was PBMCs, obtained from the stem cell graft. The CDR3 protein is CASSADTYEQYF. In DNA, the CDR3 is TGTGCCAGCAGTGCGGATACCTACGAGCAGTACTTC.